This T cell receptor (beta chain) was found in a study of radiotherapy plus CTLA-4 blockade in lung cancer. Overall study context: Objective responses were documented in around a sixth of patients, with disease control in 31%. Whole-study findings and limits: Following radiotherapy plus ipilimumab, tumor-derived TCR clones expanded in the blood.

In chemo-refractory metastatic non-small-cell lung cancer, patients got ipilimumab CTLA-4 blockade together with focal radiation. TCRdb's table, derived via immunoSEQ multiplex PCR, lists solely in-frame clones and lacks some. The data contain more than 75,000 clones, roughly 78% of them singletons. From germline, CDR1 is SEHNR and CDR2 FQNEAQ (reference sequence). This CDR3 comprises 19 residues. V dropped 4 bases and J dropped 4; count of bases not matched to a gene: 13. With regard to this clone: Its antigen is currently unknown.

The chain employs TRBV7-9 and TRBJ2-5; 15 nucleotides agree with TRBD2. The clonotype comes from a human donor with non-small cell lung cancer that progressed on radiotherapy plus ipilimumab. The specimen comprised peripheral blood, sampled from a patient treated with radiotherapy plus ipilimumab. This CDR3 reads CASSSPPGLAGGPLETQYF. CDR3 sequence (DNA): TGTGCCAGCAGCTCCCCGCCGGGACTAGCGGGGGGTCCCCTAGAGACCCAGTACTTC.